This T cell receptor beta chain was documented in a study of blood T cell repertoires in COVID-19. Recovered status in Cohort 3 required two negative PCRs, clearance, or symptom resolution. V shed 4 bases, J shed 6 bases, and the junction held 4 bases outside the gene matches. Per the germline V gene, CDR1 is SGHRS and CDR2 is YFSETQ. CDR3 length: 14 residues. Under the authors' procedure: Amplifying reference gene primers gave estimates of nucleated cell counts. Measured with immunoSEQ multiplex PCR; TCRdb has only the in-frame clones, and not every one. From that table come the V and J calls and clone size; the DNA was used to work out D and trimming. The sample holds 300,000 to 350,000 clones, roughly 90% seen once.

The chain links TRBV5-1 to TRBJ2-2; 9 nucleotides line up with TRBD1. This TCR was sampled from a woman in her 30s who had recovered from COVID-19. Sequenced input: PBMCs or T cells enriched from blood (not recorded which). The CDR3 spells CASSGTGWPGELFF. Written as DNA, the CDR3 is TGCGCCAGCAGCGGGACAGGGTGGCCCGGGGAGCTGTTTTTT. Full variable domain (missing parts from reference TRBV5-1 and TRBJ2-2): KAGVTQTPRYLIKTRGQQVTLSCSPISGHRSVSWYQQTPGQGLQFLFEYFSETQRNKGNFPGRFSGRQFSNSRSEMNVSTLELGDSALYLCASSGTGWPGELFFGEGSRLTVL.